Below are 19 T cell receptor beta chains sequenced from a single sample in a study of CD8 T cells in Susac syndrome. After extraction with the RNeasy kit, 0.5 to 1 ug of the RNA was reverse transcribed using random hexamers. Each CDR3 protein gets one entry after TCRdb re-called the immunoSEQ multiplex PCR reads with MiXCR. The sample holds approximately 160,000 distinct CDR3 sequences, approximately 95% seen once. Sequencing was carried out using CD4+ T cells from PBMCs. All receptors come from a human donor with multiple sclerosis.

V and J are TRBV19 and TRBJ2-5; D could derive from TRBD1 or TRBD2 (5 bases each). CDR3 length: 15 amino acids. Germline values: CDR1 LNHDA, CDR2 SQIVND (reference sequence). V shed 6 bases and J shed 9 bases, with 23 bases lying between them. CDR3 sequence (DNA): TGTGCCAGTAGCAGCACCGGGGACCTAACGCGGCCCCAGTACTTC. Translation gives CASSSTGDLTRPQYF.

This clonotype was recorded only once. The rearrangement joins TRBV29-1 to TRBJ2-2, with D perhaps TRBD1 (5 bases). The germline CDR1 and CDR2 sequences are SQVTM and ANQGSEA. The CDR3 sequence is 14 residues long. V was pared by 4 bases and J by 1 base, with 10 bases between. CDR3 DNA: TGCAGCGTTGCGCTCAGGGTGAACACCGGGGAGCTGTTTTTT. Its translation is CSVALRVNTGELFF.

This chain uses TRBV5-1 with TRBJ2-5; TRBD1 matches at 7 bases. V lost 5 bases and J lost 1; bases outside the gene matches: 8. CDR1 and CDR2 from the germline V gene are SGHRS and YFSETQ. This CDR3 is built from 15 residues. CDR3 region: CASRPGTALQETQYF. Here the CDR3 DNA reads TGCGCCAGCAGGCCTGGGACAGCCCTCCAAGAGACCCAGTACTTC.

The CDR3 DNA is TGCAGTGCTAGGGCGTGGGACTCCTACGAGCAGTACTTC. Translation gives CSARAWDSYEQYF. The V and J genes are TRBV20-1 and TRBJ2-7; D ambiguous. This CDR3 has 13 residues. V was shortened by 3 bases and J by 0 bases, with 9 bases between the two germline ends. Germline values: CDR1 DFQATT, CDR2 SNEGSKA (reference sequence).

The CDR3 DNA follows: TGTGCCAGCAGCTCCCCCCGGGTAGCGAACTATGGCTACACCTTC. The encoded protein is CASSSPRVANYGYTF. The chain uses TRBV11-2 and TRBJ1-2; D not resolved. Germline V gives CDR1 SGHAT, CDR2 FQNNGV. Between the trimmed V and J ends, which lost 4 bases and 2 bases, there was a span of 14 bases. This CDR3 is 15 amino acids long.

The rearrangement joins TRBV20-1 to TRBJ2-7, with 8 bases fitting TRBD1. CDR3 length: 15 amino acids. The germline V gene encodes CDR1 DFQATT and CDR2 SNEGSKA (reference sequence). Trimming at V came to 5 bases and at J to 0 bases, leaving 9 bases not matched to a gene. Written as DNA, the CDR3 is TGCAGTGCTGTCCCCGGGACAGGAGTCTCCTACGAGCAGTACTTC. As protein: CSAVPGTGVSYEQYF.

The chain combines TRBV7-9 with TRBJ2-5; D possibly corresponds to TRBD2 (5 bases). V gave up 1 base and J gave up 2 bases, with 8 bases separating them. The germline V gene encodes CDR1 SEHNR and CDR2 FQNEAQ (reference sequence). There are 14 residues in the CDR3. CDR3: CASSLERRQETQYF. The CDR3 DNA is TGTGCCAGCAGCTTAGAAAGGAGGCAAGAGACCCAGTACTTC.

The J gene is TRBJ2-2, the V gene TRBV5-4; no clear D. The CDR3 consists of 12 residues. The ends were cut back, 4 bases at V and 6 bases at J, with 7 bases in the middle. Germline V lookup: CDR1 SGHNT, CDR2 YYREEE (reference sequence). In DNA form, the CDR3 reads TGTGCCAGCAGCCCGGTTGCCGGGGAGCTGTTTTTT. As protein: CASSPVAGELFF.

The J gene is TRBJ2-1, the V gene TRBV5-1, with D maybe TRBD1 (5 bases). The length of the CDR3 is 15 residues. CDR1 and CDR2 (germline): SGHRS, YFSETQ. V lost 2 bases, J lost 6 bases, and 15 bases lay in between. CDR3 protein: CASSFRPDGANEQFF. Written as DNA, the CDR3 is TGCGCCAGCAGCTTTCGCCCTGATGGGGCCAATGAGCAGTTCTTC.

The V call is TRBV20-1, the J call TRBJ2-5, with a tentative D call TRBD2 (5 bases). Germline V gene lookup returns CDR1 DFQATT and CDR2 SNEGSKA (reference sequence). Trimming took off 0 bases at V and 5 bases at J, with 13 bases between the two ends. This CDR3 contains 14 residues. The CDR3 loop is CSARDLGGRETQYF. The CDR3 coding sequence is TGCAGTGCTAGAGATCTTGGCGGGCGGGAGACCCAGTACTTC.

The rearrangement uses TRBV12-3 or TRBV12-4 and TRBJ2-3; D possibly corresponds to TRBD2 (6 bases). V dropped 6 bases and J dropped 3 bases, with 13 bases sitting between them. This CDR3 is 14 amino acids long. In DNA, the CDR3 is TGTGCCAGCAGGTGGGGGGATAATACAGATACGCAGTATTTT. Translating it yields CASRWGDNTDTQYF.

The chain recombines TRBV19 with TRBJ2-1; 12 positions agree with TRBD2. This CDR3 is 16 amino acids long. J gave up 9 bases and V 4 bases, and 10 bases lay outside the gene matches. Germline CDR1 LNHDA, CDR2 SQIVND (reference sequence). Here the CDR3 DNA reads TGTGCCAGTAGTACCTATCTAGCGGGAGGGCTGAGTGAGCAGTTCTTC. It codes for CASSTYLAGGLSEQFF.

V and J are TRBV3-1 and TRBJ1-2; TRBD1 aligns across 12 bases. Germline trimming cut 5 bases from V and 6 bases from J; bases unmatched to any gene: 13. This CDR3 comprises 17 residues. The germline V gene encodes CDR1 LGHDT and CDR2 YNNKEL (reference sequence). For the CDR3, the DNA is TGTGCCAGCAGCGCCTCCTCCGGGACAGGGGGCCGAAATGGCTACACCTTC. It yields the protein CASSASSGTGGRNGYTF.

The rearrangement links TRBV27 to TRBJ2-7, with 8 positions matching TRBD2. The V gene end was trimmed by 7 bases and the J gene end by 4 bases; junction bases not matched to a gene: 12. The CDR3 extends over 15 amino acids. CDR1 and CDR2 (germline): MNHEY, SMNVEV (reference sequence). This CDR3 is CASTIREGGAYEQYF. CDR3 nucleotide sequence: TGTGCCAGCACCATCCGGGAGGGGGGAGCTTACGAGCAGTACTTC.

The chain employs TRBV10-3 and TRBJ2-1, with unresolved D. The V end was cut by 6 bases, the J end by 6 bases, with 12 bases between. The CDR3 contains 13 residues. The germline V gene encodes CDR1 ENHRY and CDR2 SYGVKD. Written as DNA, the CDR3 is TGTGCCATCAGGGTCCTGCGGACCAATGAGCAGTTCTTC. Encoded protein: CAIRVLRTNEQFF.

The chain employs TRBV6-6 and TRBJ2-5; D is undetermined. Germline V CDR1 and CDR2: MNHNY, SVGAGI (reference sequence). This CDR3 is 13 amino acids long. Deletions cut 2 bases from V and 1 base from J, with 5 bases between. This CDR3 reads CASSYNSQETQYF. For the CDR3, the DNA is TGTGCCAGCAGTTACAACAGCCAAGAGACCCAGTACTTC.

The J gene is TRBJ1-1, the V gene TRBV14; the D is unclear. Trimming removed 3 bases at V and 1 base at J, with 6 bases between. CDR1 and CDR2 from the germline V gene are SGHDN and FVKESK. This CDR3 is 13 amino acids long. CDR3: CASSHDENTEAFF. Written as DNA, the CDR3 is TGTGCCAGCAGCCATGATGAGAACACTGAAGCTTTCTTT. Full variable domain (remainder filled in from reference TRBV14 and TRBJ1-1): EAGVTQFPSHSVIEKGQTVTLRCDPISGHDNLYWYRRVMGKEIKFLLHFVKESKQDESGMPNNRFLAERTGGTYSTLKVQPAELEDSGVYFCASSHDENTEAFFGQGTRLTVV.

This clonotype has only a few counts. The chain couples TRBV12-3 or TRBV12-4 to TRBJ1-5; D is possibly TRBD1 (5 bases). V was trimmed by 3 bases and J by 6 bases, leaving 6 bases between them. The CDR3 extends over 12 amino acids. The CDR3: CASSLGGQPQHF. DNA for the CDR3: TGTGCCAGCAGTTTGGGGGGTCAGCCCCAGCATTTT.

This chain links TRBV24-1 with TRBJ1-5; D uncertain. Trimming shortened V by 10 bases and J by 2 bases, and 23 bases separated the two germline ends. CDR1 is KGHDR, CDR2 SFDVKD, per germline. This CDR3 is 17 amino acids long. The CDR3 nucleotides are TGTGCCACGGGTCTCAGGAGGGCGGAGCGTGGCAATCAGCCCCAGCATTTT. Protein sequence: CATGLRRAERGNQPQHF.